The source of this TCR beta chain is a study of blood T cell repertoires in COVID-19. Study summary: Samples came from the United States, Italy and Spain, spanning acute and convalescent COVID-19. The analysed material was cDNA or gDNA that came from T cells, B-cell-depleted T cells, or PBMCs.

Study processing details: Amplification of reference gene primers provided the estimated nucleated cell counts. Clones were sequenced by immunoSEQ multiplex PCR, and TCRdb holds only the in-frame ones, with some missing. From that table come the V and J calls and clone size; the DNA was used to work out D and trimming. Here the sample spans about 270,000 clones, under 90% being singletons. The length of the CDR3 is 15 residues. CDR1 and CDR2 (germline): SGHKS, YYEKEE (reference sequence). Trimming took off 4 bases at V and 4 bases at J, with 16 bases between the two ends. The chain employs TRBV5-5 and TRBJ2-3; D is unclear. The clonotype was recovered from a man between 50 and 59 years old with acute or convalescent COVID-19. The sample comprised peripheral blood. The CDR3 reads CASSPDPQVADTQYF. Here the CDR3 DNA reads TGTGCCAGCAGCCCTGACCCGCAGGTGGCAGATACGCAGTATTTT.